A single sample is the source of the 13 T cell receptor beta chains below, sequenced in a study of shared clonotypes between healthy human individuals. Method: immunoSEQ multiplex PCR; TCRdb's copy keeps in-frame clones and lacks some. This table has hundreds of thousands of clones, 72% appearing once. Source material: memory CD4+ T cells sorted from blood. This sample's subset: CD45RA-negative fraction. The receptor source for this set is a woman in her twenties or thirties in good health.

The V and J genes are TRBV19 and TRBJ2-7; TRBD1 agrees at 11 bases. Germline lookup yields CDR1 LNHDA and CDR2 SQIVND (reference sequence). This CDR3 has 13 amino acids. Trimming at V came to 6 bases and at J to 5 bases, leaving 3 bases not matched to a gene. CDR3 sequence (DNA): TGTGCCAGTAGGGACAGGGGGCAGGACGAGCAGTACTTC. It specifies CASRDRGQDEQYF.

The chain combines TRBV6-1 with TRBJ1-4; TRBD1 is a possible D gene (5 bases). Trimming cost V 0 bases and J 6 bases, with 17 bases left between them. The CDR3 length is 17 residues. Germline lookup yields CDR1 MNHNS and CDR2 SASEGT. The CDR3 region is CASSEAWGGKRDEKLFF. DNA for the CDR3: TGTGCCAGCAGTGAAGCGTGGGGGGGGAAGAGAGATGAAAAACTGTTTTTT.

The gene calls are TRBV10-3 and TRBJ1-1; D perhaps matches TRBD1 (5 bases). V lost 0 bases, J lost 5 bases, and 13 bases lay in between. CDR3 length: 15 amino acids. Per the germline V gene, CDR1 is ENHRY and CDR2 is SYGVKD. The CDR3 protein is CAISESTLGGTEAFF. DNA for the CDR3: TGTGCCATCAGTGAGTCGACTCTGGGGGGGACTGAAGCTTTCTTT.

V gene TRBV6-5 combines with J gene TRBJ1-1; D possibly corresponds to TRBD1 (6 bases). Trimming took 5 bases from V and 2 from J, leaving 9 bases between them. CDR3 length: 13 residues. In germline, CDR1 is MNHEY, CDR2 SVGAGI. CDR3 residues: CASSRGVNTEAFF. The CDR3 nucleotides are TGTGCCAGCAGTAGGGGGGTTAACACTGAAGCTTTCTTT.

The chain combines TRBV5-4 with TRBJ1-2, with D uncertain. Trimming shortened V by 0 bases and J by 0 bases, and 12 bases separated the two germline ends. CDR3 size: 16 residues. Per germline, CDR1 SGHNT and CDR2 YYREEE (reference sequence). The CDR3 sequence: CASSLDGKGSNYGYTF. The CDR3 DNA sequence: TGTGCCAGCAGCTTGGATGGGAAGGGCTCTAACTATGGCTACACCTTC.

The rearrangement uses TRBV5-1 and TRBJ1-1; D not certain. CDR1 and CDR2 (germline): SGHRS, YFSETQ. V was cut by 5 bases and J by 1 base, with 6 bases left in between. The CDR3 contains 12 residues. In DNA, the CDR3 is TGCGCCAGCAGATTGACGAACACTGAAGCTTTCTTT. Amino acids: CASRLTNTEAFF.

This chain connects TRBV10-3 to TRBJ2-5; D is ambiguous. V lost 4 bases to trimming and J lost 1 base, with 10 bases between them. The CDR3 consists of 14 residues. Germline loops: CDR1 ENHRY, CDR2 SYGVKD. For the CDR3, the DNA is TGTGCCATCAGTGCAGACGGCGCCCAAGAGACCCAGTACTTC. Protein: CAISADGAQETQYF.

The chain carries TRBV18 and TRBJ1-1, with 8 positions matching TRBD1. Germline lookup yields CDR1 KGHSH and CDR2 LQKENI. Trimming removed 0 bases from V and 1 base from J; junction bases left unmatched: 1. CDR3 length: 15 residues. Here the CDR3 reads CASSPPQGGNTEAFF. As DNA, the CDR3 is TGTGCCAGCTCACCACCACAGGGGGGGAACACTGAAGCTTTCTTT.

This clone was observed a handful of times. The rearrangement links TRBV19 to TRBJ2-7, with D unresolved. The V gene's germline CDR1 is LNHDA and CDR2 SQIVND (reference sequence). V was clipped by 4 bases and J by 7 bases, with 11 bases between them. This CDR3 has 12 residues. DNA of the CDR3: TGTGCCAGTAGTAGCCAATTGGGGGAGCAGTACTTC. It encodes CASSSQLGEQYF.

J is TRBJ1-5 and V is TRBV19; no definite D call. CDR3 length: 17 amino acids. The germline CDR1 and CDR2 sequences are LNHDA and SQIVND (reference sequence). The V gene lost 6 bases and the J gene lost 0 bases, with 18 bases spanning the gap. This chain's CDR3 is CASSPRVDGNSNQPQHF. CDR3 DNA sequence: TGTGCCAGTAGCCCAAGGGTCGACGGGAATAGCAATCAGCCCCAGCATTTT.

There are a few counts of this clone. This sequence joins TRBV28 and TRBJ2-6; TRBD2 agrees at 10 bases. There are 21 residues in the CDR3. Germline CDR1 is MDHEN and CDR2 is SYDVKM. Losses at the gene ends were 2 bases for V and 0 bases for J; bases not matched to a gene: 13. The CDR3 DNA reads TGTGCCAGCAGTTTAGGGACCGGAGTAGCGGGAGGACACTCTGGGGCCAACGTCCTGACTTTC. Encoded protein: CASSLGTGVAGGHSGANVLTF.

This chain uses TRBV6-5 with TRBJ2-3, with 10 bases aligning to TRBD1. Losses at the gene ends were 4 bases for V and 3 bases for J; bases not matched to a gene: 7. Germline loops: CDR1 MNHEY, CDR2 SVGAGI. The CDR3 loop spans 16 amino acids. The CDR3, as DNA: TGTGCCAGCAGTTTTGGACAGGGGGTTAGGACAGATACGCAGTATTTT. Protein product: CASSFGQGVRTDTQYF.

This clone occurred a few times. This chain links TRBV11-2 with TRBJ2-5, with 10 bases that match TRBD2. CDR1 is SGHAT, CDR2 FQNNGV, per germline. The CDR3 contains 16 residues. With V trimmed by 5 bases and J by 5 bases, 11 bases remained unmatched. This chain's CDR3 is CASSQSELAGRETQYF. The DNA of the CDR3 is TGTGCCAGCAGCCAATCAGAACTAGCGGGAAGGGAGACCCAGTACTTC. The variable domain in full, completed from reference TRBV11-2 and TRBJ2-5, reads EAGVAQSPRYKIIEKRQSVAFWCNPISGHATLYWYQQILGQGPKLLIQFQNNGVVDDSQLPKDRFSAERLKGVDSTLKIQPAKLEDSAVYLCASSQSELAGRETQYFGPGTRLLVL.